The 29 T cell receptor beta chains reported below all come from one sample, sequenced in a study of cytomegalovirus exposure and HLA in healthy donors. A multiplex PCR was run with 60 Vbeta primers and 13 Jbeta primers. Using immunoSEQ multiplex PCR, the repertoire was profiled, and TCRdb retains in-frame clones only, with some absent. The sample carries fewer than 100,000 clones, approximately 72% recorded once. Sequencing was done on a sample of PBMCs. Receptors originate from a woman aged 40 to 50 in good health and CMV-seropositive.

This sequence joins TRBV18 and TRBJ2-7; TRBD1 is a possible D gene (6 bases). CDR1 and CDR2 from the germline V gene are KGHSH and LQKENI. V was trimmed by 8 bases and J by 6 bases, leaving 23 bases between them. CDR3 size: 15 residues. The chain's CDR3 is CASTLTGPSRGEQYF. The CDR3 coding sequence is TGTGCCAGCACCCTGACAGGCCCTAGTCGGGGCGAGCAGTACTTC.

This clone was detected a few times. The J gene is TRBJ1-4, the V gene TRBV25-1; D ambiguous. The germline CDR1 and CDR2 sequences are MGHDK and SYGVNS. The CDR3 spans 11 residues. V lost 6 bases, J lost 6 bases, and 5 bases lay in between. The CDR3 loop reads CASSGDEKLFF. CDR3 sequence (DNA): TGTGCCAGCAGCGGAGATGAAAAACTGTTTTTT.

This clone appeared once. This chain joins TRBV11-2 and TRBJ2-7, with D perhaps matching TRBD2 (6 bases). This CDR3 has 15 residues. V was shortened by 3 bases and J by 8 bases, with 20 bases between the two germline ends. Germline V gene data show CDR1 as SGHAT and CDR2 as FQNNGV. CDR3 residues: CASSLSEEGLFKQYF. DNA of the CDR3: TGTGCCAGCAGCTTGAGTGAGGAGGGCTTGTTTAAGCAGTACTTC.

The chain uses TRBV5-1 and TRBJ2-7; 8 bases line up with TRBD2. Germline V lookup: CDR1 SGHRS, CDR2 YFSETQ. This CDR3 contains 16 residues. After removal of 1 base from V and 2 bases from J, the junction contained 8 bases not matched to a gene. The CDR3 bases are TGCGCCAGCAGCTTGAAGAGTAGCGGGGCCGCCTACGAGCAGTACTTC. Its translation: CASSLKSSGAAYEQYF.

This clone was recorded only once. The chain uses TRBV18 and TRBJ1-5; 9 bases are a match to TRBD1. Germline V CDR1 and CDR2: KGHSH, LQKENI. The V and J ends lost 6 bases and 8 bases, in that order; junction bases with no gene match: 8. The length of the CDR3 is 14 residues. Written as DNA, the CDR3 is TGTGCCAGCTCTGCTGGGACAGGGATAGAGCCCCAGCATTTT. This gives the protein CASSAGTGIEPQHF.

The V call is TRBV4-1, the J call TRBJ1-1; TRBD1 aligns across 9 bases. The CDR3 extends over 18 amino acids. V gave up 0 bases and J gave up 2 bases; unmatched junction bases: 10. CDR1 and CDR2 (germline): MGHRA, YSYEKL. CDR3 sequence: CASSQDPTGGHSNTEAFF. DNA of the CDR3: TGCGCCAGCAGCCAAGACCCGACAGGGGGTCATTCAAACACTGAAGCTTTCTTT.

The chain joins TRBV28 to TRBJ2-4; 7 bases align to TRBD1. The ends lost 6 bases at V and 0 bases at J; junction bases unmatched: 5. CDR3 length equals 15 residues. CDR1 is MDHEN and CDR2 is SYDVKM in the germline V gene. CDR3 bases: TGTGCCAGCAGCGAGGGGGCGGCAGCCAAAAACATTCAGTACTTC. It specifies CASSEGAAAKNIQYF.

This sequence joins TRBV10-3 and TRBJ2-1, with 11 nucleotides matching TRBD2. J was trimmed by 10 bases and V by 9 bases; bases with no gene match: 5. The CDR3 is 12 amino acids. Per the germline V gene, CDR1 is ENHRY and CDR2 is SYGVKD. The CDR3 DNA reads as TGTGCCATTCGATTAGCGGGAGGGGAGCAGTTCTTC. It specifies CAIRLAGGEQFF.

J is TRBJ2-7 and V is TRBV7-9, with TRBD1 matching 11 bases. CDR1 SEHNR and CDR2 FQNEAQ come from the germline V gene (reference sequence). The CDR3 extends over 15 amino acids. The V gene end was trimmed by 5 bases and the J gene end by 1 base; junction bases not matched to a gene: 4. CDR3 sequence reads: CASSQGQGGSYEQYF. For the CDR3, the DNA is TGTGCCAGCAGCCAGGGACAGGGGGGGTCCTACGAGCAGTACTTC.

This chain uses TRBV9 with TRBJ2-3; 7 bases are shared with TRBD2. Germline trimming cut 4 bases from V and 2 bases from J; bases unmatched to any gene: 4. The CDR3 sequence is 14 residues long. CDR1 is SGDLS, CDR2 YYNGEE, per germline. CDR3 amino acids: CASSPRGDTDTQYF. The CDR3 nucleotides are TGTGCCAGCAGCCCTCGGGGGGACACAGATACGCAGTATTTT.

This clone was seen a handful of times. The chain joins TRBV27 to TRBJ1-1; TRBD1 agrees at 7 bases. V shed 2 bases, J shed 5 bases, and the junction held 5 bases outside the gene matches. Germline V gene data show CDR1 as MNHEY and CDR2 as SMNVEV (reference sequence). The CDR3 is 14 residues long. The CDR3, as DNA: TGTGCCAGCAGTTTACTGACAGGGATGACTGAAGCTTTCTTT. Its protein product is CASSLLTGMTEAFF.

This clone appeared once. J is TRBJ1-6 and V is TRBV28; 8 nucleotides match TRBD1. Germline V gene lookup returns CDR1 MDHEN and CDR2 SYDVKM. The CDR3 consists of 13 residues. Losses at the gene ends were 8 bases for V and 7 bases for J; bases not matched to a gene: 4. Here the CDR3 DNA reads TGTGCCAGCGCCGGGACAGGCAATTCACCCCTCCACTTT. Amino acid sequence: CASAGTGNSPLHF.

This chain links TRBV5-6 with TRBJ2-7; 8 nucleotides align to TRBD1. The V gene's germline CDR1 is SGHDT and CDR2 YYEEEE. With 2 bases clipped from V and 1 base from J, the junction kept 2 bases outside the gene matches. The CDR3 sequence is 14 residues long. This CDR3 reads CASSLQGGSYEQYF. CDR3 DNA sequence: TGTGCCAGCAGCTTACAGGGGGGTTCCTACGAGCAGTACTTC.

This chain uses TRBV27 with TRBJ2-7, with unresolved D. Trimming removed 5 bases at V and 0 bases at J, with 11 bases between. Germline lookup yields CDR1 MNHEY and CDR2 SMNVEV (reference sequence). This CDR3 contains 14 residues. CDR3: CASSLQVDSYEQYF. In nucleotides, the CDR3 is TGTGCCAGCAGTCTTCAGGTGGACTCCTACGAGCAGTACTTC.

The chain combines TRBV29-1 with TRBJ2-3; 9 bases line up with TRBD2. CDR3 length: 15 residues. Trimming removed 3 bases from V and 2 bases from J; junction bases left unmatched: 6. Germline values: CDR1 SQVTM, CDR2 ANQGSEA. CDR3 DNA sequence: TGCAGCGTTGATGGAGCGGGAGGCCCCACAGATACGCAGTATTTT. Its protein product is CSVDGAGGPTDTQYF.

This clone has a single count. V and J are TRBV9 and TRBJ2-7; the D gene is possibly TRBD1 (5 bases). The V gene lost 0 bases and the J gene lost 5 bases, with 9 bases spanning the gap. CDR1 is SGDLS and CDR2 is YYNGEE in the germline V gene. The CDR3 is made up of 13 amino acids. Here the CDR3 reads CASSVGTWNEQYF. The CDR3 nucleotides read TGTGCCAGCAGCGTAGGGACATGGAACGAGCAGTACTTC.

The V and J genes are TRBV9 and TRBJ2-2; D uncertain. The CDR3 runs to 17 residues. V dropped 2 bases and J dropped 0 bases, with 14 bases sitting between them. Germline assignment: CDR1 SGDLS and CDR2 YYNGEE. This CDR3 is CASSVPLDDANTGELFF. For the CDR3, the DNA is TGTGCCAGCAGCGTCCCCTTAGATGATGCGAACACCGGGGAGCTGTTTTTT.

The genes are TRBV14 and TRBJ2-1, with 10 positions matching TRBD2. CDR3 size: 16 residues. V shed 4 bases and J 7 bases; nucleotides not matched to a gene: 10. In germline, CDR1 is SGHDN, CDR2 FVKESK. The CDR3 bases are TGTGCCAGCAGCCCAGGGAGCGGGAGGGCCGGGAATGAGCAGTTCTTC. This translates into CASSPGSGRAGNEQFF.

The CDR3, as DNA: TGTGCCAGCAGCAATACATCTAATGAAAAACTGTTTTTT. It specifies CASSNTSNEKLFF. This chain uses TRBV21-1 with TRBJ1-4; the table's D call, TRBD1, was not checked against the DNA. TRBV21-1 is reported as a pseudogene. The CDR3 runs 13 residues.

V gene TRBV7-9 combines with J gene TRBJ2-1; 10 nucleotides agree with TRBD2. Germline V gene lookup returns CDR1 SEHNR and CDR2 FQNEAQ (reference sequence). This CDR3 contains 15 residues. The junction had 4 bases not matched to a gene; V was cut back by 3 bases and J by 5 bases. The CDR3 nucleotides read TGTGCCAGCAGCTTGGGGACTAGCGCGAACAATGAGCAGTTCTTC. It codes for CASSLGTSANNEQFF.

The chain carries TRBV29-1 and TRBJ2-3; TRBD1 is a possible D gene (6 bases). This CDR3 is 14 amino acids long. Trimming stripped 4 bases from V and 0 bases from J, with 11 bases between. CDR1 and CDR2 from the germline V gene are SQVTM and ANQGSEA. CDR3 in DNA: TGCAGCGTTGCGCCAGGGGCAAGCACAGATACGCAGTATTTT. Its protein product is CSVAPGASTDTQYF.

This clone turned up a few times. This chain uses TRBV7-3 with TRBJ2-1, with 12 bases that match TRBD2. The CDR3 has 15 residues. With 6 bases clipped from V and 0 bases from J, the junction kept 0 bases outside the gene matches. Germline V gives CDR1 SGHTA, CDR2 FQGTGA. The CDR3 is CASRTSGSSYNEQFF. CDR3 DNA sequence: TGTGCCAGCAGGACTAGCGGGAGCTCCTACAATGAGCAGTTCTTC. The whole variable domain, filled in from reference TRBV7-3 and TRBJ2-1, reads GAGVSQTPSNKVTEKGKYVELRCDPISGHTALYWYRQSLGQGPEFLIYFQGTGAADDSGLPNDRFFAVRPEGSVSTLKIQRTERGDSAVYLCASRTSGSSYNEQFFGPGTRLTVL.

The chain is built from TRBV5-1 and TRBJ2-7, with 8 nucleotides matching TRBD2. The CDR3 is 16 amino acids. V lost 5 bases and J lost 4; bases outside the gene matches: 14. Germline lookup yields CDR1 SGHRS and CDR2 YFSETQ. CDR3 DNA: TGCGCCAGCAGACCGGCGGGGGGCGGGCCTCTTTACGAGCAGTACTTC. Translation: CASRPAGGGPLYEQYF.

This sequence joins TRBV19 and TRBJ1-5, with unresolved D. Per germline, CDR1 LNHDA and CDR2 SQIVND (reference sequence). The V gene lost 3 bases and the J gene lost 6 bases, with 9 bases spanning the gap. The CDR3 loop spans 13 amino acids. CDR3 nucleotides: TGTGCCAGTAGTATCGAGGTCTTTCAGCCCCAGCATTTT. It encodes CASSIEVFQPQHF.

The chain carries TRBV27 and TRBJ2-5, with 10 bases that match TRBD1. This CDR3 comprises 18 residues. Germline CDR1 MNHEY, CDR2 SMNVEV (reference sequence). Trimming cost V 5 bases and J 2 bases; bases outside gene matches: 14. The CDR3 DNA is TGTGCCAGCAGTCGAGATACCAGGGACAGGGGCGTTCAAGAGACCCAGTACTTC. Amino acid sequence: CASSRDTRDRGVQETQYF.

This chain links TRBV19 with TRBJ1-5; TRBD1 might be the D (6 bases). The CDR3 totals 16 residues. CDR1 LNHDA and CDR2 SQIVND come from the germline V gene (reference sequence). V was clipped by 4 bases and J by 5 bases, with 18 bases between them. The CDR3 bases are TGTGCCAGTAGTACCGAGGGGGTCAGTCAGGATCAGCCCCAGCATTTT. The encoded protein is CASSTEGVSQDQPQHF. Full variable domain (rest looked up from reference TRBV19 and TRBJ1-5): DGGITQSPKYLFRKEGQNVTLSCEQNLNHDAMYWYRQDPGQGLRLIYYSQIVNDFQKGDIAEGYSVSREKKESFPLTVTSAQKNPTAFYLCASSTEGVSQDQPQHFGDGTRLSIL.

V gene TRBV28 combines with J gene TRBJ2-5, with TRBD2 matching over 7 bases. Losses at the gene ends were 5 bases for V and 1 base for J; bases not matched to a gene: 10. The CDR3 totals 16 residues. Germline V CDR1 and CDR2: MDHEN, SYDVKM. The CDR3 sequence: CASSTSSSGGQETQYF. The CDR3 nucleotides read TGTGCCAGCAGTACCTCCTCTAGCGGAGGCCAAGAGACCCAGTACTTC.

The chain employs TRBV7-9 and TRBJ1-2; 7 nucleotides line up with TRBD1. CDR1 and CDR2 (germline): SEHNR, FQNEAQ (reference sequence). The CDR3 is 18 amino acids. The V and J ends lost 4 bases and 1 base, in that order; junction bases with no gene match: 15. This CDR3 is CASSWTKRRQGLNYGYTF. The CDR3 bases are TGTGCCAGCAGCTGGACGAAGCGGAGACAGGGACTTAACTATGGCTACACCTTC.

The chain couples TRBV6-1 to TRBJ2-1; TRBD2 might be the D (5 bases). V dropped 2 bases and J dropped 4 bases, with 15 bases sitting between them. The CDR3 is 16 residues long. In germline, CDR1 is MNHNS, CDR2 SASEGT. The CDR3 region has the DNA TGTGCCAGCAGTGAAATGGGCCGGGGATTATACAATGAGCAGTTCTTC. Its translation is CASSEMGRGLYNEQFF.